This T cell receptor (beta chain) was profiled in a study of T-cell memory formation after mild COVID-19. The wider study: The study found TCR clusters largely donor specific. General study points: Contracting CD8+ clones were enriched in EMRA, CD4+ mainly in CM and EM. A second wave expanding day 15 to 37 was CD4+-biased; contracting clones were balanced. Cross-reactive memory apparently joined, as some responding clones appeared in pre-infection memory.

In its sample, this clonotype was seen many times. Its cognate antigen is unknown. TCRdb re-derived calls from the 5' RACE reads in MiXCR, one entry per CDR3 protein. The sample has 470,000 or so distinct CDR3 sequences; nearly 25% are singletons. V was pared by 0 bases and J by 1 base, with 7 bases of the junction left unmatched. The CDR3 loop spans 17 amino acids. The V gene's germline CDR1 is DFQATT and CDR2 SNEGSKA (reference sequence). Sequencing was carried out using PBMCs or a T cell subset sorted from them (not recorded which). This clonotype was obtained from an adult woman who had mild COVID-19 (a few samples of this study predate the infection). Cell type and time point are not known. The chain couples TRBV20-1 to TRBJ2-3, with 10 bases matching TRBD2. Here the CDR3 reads CSARDARGTSGTDTQYF. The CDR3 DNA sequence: TGCAGTGCTAGAGATGCTCGAGGGACTAGCGGCACAGATACGCAGTATTTT.